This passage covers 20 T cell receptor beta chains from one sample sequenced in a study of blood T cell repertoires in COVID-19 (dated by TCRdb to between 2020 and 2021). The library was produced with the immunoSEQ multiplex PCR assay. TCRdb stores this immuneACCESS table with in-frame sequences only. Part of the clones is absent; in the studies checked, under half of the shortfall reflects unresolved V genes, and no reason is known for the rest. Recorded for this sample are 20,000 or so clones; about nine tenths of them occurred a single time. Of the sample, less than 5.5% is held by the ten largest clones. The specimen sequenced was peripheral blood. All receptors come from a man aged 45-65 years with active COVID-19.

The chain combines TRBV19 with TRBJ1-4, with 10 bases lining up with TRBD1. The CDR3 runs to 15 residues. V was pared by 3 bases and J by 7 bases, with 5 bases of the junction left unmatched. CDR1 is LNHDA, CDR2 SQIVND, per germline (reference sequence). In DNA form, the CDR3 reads TGTGCCAGTAGTATTCGGACAGGGGGTTCTGAAAAACTGTTTTTT. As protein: CASSIRTGGSEKLFF. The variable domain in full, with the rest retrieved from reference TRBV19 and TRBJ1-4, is DGGITQSPKYLFRKEGQNVTLSCEQNLNHDAMYWYRQDPGQGLRLIYYSQIVNDFQKGDIAEGYSVSREKKESFPLTVTSAQKNPTAFYLCASSIRTGGSEKLFFGSGTQLSVL.

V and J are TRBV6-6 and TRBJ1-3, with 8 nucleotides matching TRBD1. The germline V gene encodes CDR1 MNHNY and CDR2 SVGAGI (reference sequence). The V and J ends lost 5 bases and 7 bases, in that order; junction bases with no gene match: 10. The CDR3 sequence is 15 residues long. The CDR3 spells CASSPQGTGDNTIYF. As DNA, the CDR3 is TGTGCCAGCAGTCCTCAAGGGACAGGCGACAACACCATATATTTT.

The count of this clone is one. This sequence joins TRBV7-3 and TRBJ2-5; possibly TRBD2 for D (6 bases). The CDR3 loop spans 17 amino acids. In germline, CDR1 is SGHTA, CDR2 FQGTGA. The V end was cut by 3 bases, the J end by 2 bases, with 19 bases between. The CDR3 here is CASSFGGGITTQETQYF. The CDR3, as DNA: TGTGCCAGCAGCTTCGGGGGAGGAATAACCACACAAGAGACCCAGTACTTC.

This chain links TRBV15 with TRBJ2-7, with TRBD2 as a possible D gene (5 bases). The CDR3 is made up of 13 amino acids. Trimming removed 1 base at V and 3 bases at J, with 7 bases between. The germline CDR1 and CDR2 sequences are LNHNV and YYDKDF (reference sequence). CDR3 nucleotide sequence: TGTGCCACCAGCAGAGGTCGGGACTACGAGCAGTACTTC. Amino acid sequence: CATSRGRDYEQYF.

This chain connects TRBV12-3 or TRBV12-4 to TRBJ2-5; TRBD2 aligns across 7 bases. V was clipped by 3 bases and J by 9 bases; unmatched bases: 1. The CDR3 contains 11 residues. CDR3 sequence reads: CASSFREAQYF. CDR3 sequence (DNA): TGTGCCAGCAGTTTTCGGGAGGCCCAGTACTTC.

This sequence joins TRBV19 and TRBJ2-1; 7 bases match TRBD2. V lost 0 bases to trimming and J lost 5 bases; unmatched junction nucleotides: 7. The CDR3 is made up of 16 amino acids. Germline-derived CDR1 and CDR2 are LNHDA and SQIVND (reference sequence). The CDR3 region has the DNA TGTGCCAGTAGTATAGATTATCGAGCGGGACACAATGAGCAGTTCTTC. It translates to CASSIDYRAGHNEQFF. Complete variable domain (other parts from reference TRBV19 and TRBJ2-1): DGGITQSPKYLFRKEGQNVTLSCEQNLNHDAMYWYRQDPGQGLRLIYYSQIVNDFQKGDIAEGYSVSREKKESFPLTVTSAQKNPTAFYLCASSIDYRAGHNEQFFGPGTRLTVL.

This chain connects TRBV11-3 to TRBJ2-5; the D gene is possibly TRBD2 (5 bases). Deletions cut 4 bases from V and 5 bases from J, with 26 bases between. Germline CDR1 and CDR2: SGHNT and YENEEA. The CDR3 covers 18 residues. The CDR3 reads CASSSPLSAVQKTETQYF. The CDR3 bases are TGTGCCAGCAGCTCGCCTCTCTCAGCGGTACAAAAGACGGAGACCCAGTACTTC.

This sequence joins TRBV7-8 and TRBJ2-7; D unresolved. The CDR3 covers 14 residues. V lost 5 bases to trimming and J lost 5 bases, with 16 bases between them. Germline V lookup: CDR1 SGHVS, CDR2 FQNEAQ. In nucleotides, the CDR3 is TGTGCCAGCAGCCCCCTCGTTTTGGGCCACGAGCAGTACTTC. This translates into CASSPLVLGHEQYF.

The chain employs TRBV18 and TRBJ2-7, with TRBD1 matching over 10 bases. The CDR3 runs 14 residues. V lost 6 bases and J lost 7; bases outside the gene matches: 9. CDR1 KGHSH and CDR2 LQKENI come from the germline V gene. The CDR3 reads CASSLGTGEEEQYF. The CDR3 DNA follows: TGTGCCAGCTCCTTAGGGACAGGGGAGGAAGAGCAGTACTTC.

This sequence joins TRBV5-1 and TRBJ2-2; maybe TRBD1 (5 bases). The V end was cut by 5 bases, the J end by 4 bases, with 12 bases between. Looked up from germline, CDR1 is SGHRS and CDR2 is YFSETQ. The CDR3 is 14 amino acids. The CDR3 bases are TGCGCCAGCAGTTATGATAGGGGCACCGGGGAGCTGTTTTTT. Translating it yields CASSYDRGTGELFF.

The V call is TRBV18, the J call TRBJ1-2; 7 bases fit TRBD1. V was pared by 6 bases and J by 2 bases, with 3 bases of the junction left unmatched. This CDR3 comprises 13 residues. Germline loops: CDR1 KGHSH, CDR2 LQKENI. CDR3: CASSLDRNYGYTF. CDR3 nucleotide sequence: TGTGCCAGCTCGTTGGACAGGAACTATGGCTACACCTTC. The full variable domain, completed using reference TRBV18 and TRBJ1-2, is NAGVMQNPRHLVRRRGQEARLRCSPMKGHSHVYWYRQLPEEGLKFMVYLQKENIIDESGMPKERFSAEFPKEGPSILRIQQVVRGDSAAYFCASSLDRNYGYTFGSGTRLTVV.

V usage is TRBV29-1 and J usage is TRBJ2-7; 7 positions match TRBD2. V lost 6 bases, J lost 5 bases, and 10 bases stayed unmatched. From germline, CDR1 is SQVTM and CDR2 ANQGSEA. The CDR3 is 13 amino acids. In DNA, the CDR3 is TGCAGCGTGACTTCAGCGGGGCATGACGAGCAGTACTTC. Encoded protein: CSVTSAGHDEQYF.

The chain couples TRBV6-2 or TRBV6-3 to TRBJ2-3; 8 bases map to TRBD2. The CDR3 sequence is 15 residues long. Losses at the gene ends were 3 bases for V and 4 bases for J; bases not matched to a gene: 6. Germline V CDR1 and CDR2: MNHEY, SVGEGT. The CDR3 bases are TGTGCCAGCAGTTATGGCGGGGGGCTCCCAGATACGCAGTATTTT. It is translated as CASSYGGGLPDTQYF.

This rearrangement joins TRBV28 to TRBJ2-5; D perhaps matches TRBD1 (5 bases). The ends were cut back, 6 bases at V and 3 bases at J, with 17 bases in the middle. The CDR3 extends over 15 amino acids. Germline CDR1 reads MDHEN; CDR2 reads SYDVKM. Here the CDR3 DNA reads TGTGCCAGCAGGGACCTGGCAGGGTCCAAAGAGACCCAGTACTTC. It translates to CASRDLAGSKETQYF.

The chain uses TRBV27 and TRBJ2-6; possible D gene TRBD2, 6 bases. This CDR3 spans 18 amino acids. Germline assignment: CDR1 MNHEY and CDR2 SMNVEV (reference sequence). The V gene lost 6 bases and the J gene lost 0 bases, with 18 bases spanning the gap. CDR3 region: CASRSSSGLRSGANVLTF. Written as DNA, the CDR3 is TGTGCCAGCAGATCATCATCGGGACTCCGCTCTGGGGCCAACGTCCTGACTTTC.

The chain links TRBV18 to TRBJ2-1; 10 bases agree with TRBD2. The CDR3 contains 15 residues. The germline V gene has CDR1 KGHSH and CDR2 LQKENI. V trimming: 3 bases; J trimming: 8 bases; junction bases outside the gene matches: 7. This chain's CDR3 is CASSPLAGAGYEQFF. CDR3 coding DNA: TGTGCCAGCTCACCCCTAGCGGGAGCAGGCTATGAGCAGTTCTTC.

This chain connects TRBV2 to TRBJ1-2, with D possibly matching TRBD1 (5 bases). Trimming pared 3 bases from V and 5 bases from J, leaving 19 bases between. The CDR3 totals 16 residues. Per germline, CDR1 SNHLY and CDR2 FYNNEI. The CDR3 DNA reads TGTGCCAGCAGTGAGATCCCCGCGGGGCGCACTTATGGCTACACCTTC. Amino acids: CASSEIPAGRTYGYTF.

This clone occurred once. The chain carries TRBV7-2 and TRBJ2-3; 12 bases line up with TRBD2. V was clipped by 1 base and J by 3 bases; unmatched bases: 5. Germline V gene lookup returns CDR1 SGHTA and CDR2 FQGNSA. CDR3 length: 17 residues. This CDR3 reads CASSLVLAGGPTDTQYF. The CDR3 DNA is TGTGCCAGCAGCTTAGTCCTAGCGGGAGGGCCGACAGATACGCAGTATTTT. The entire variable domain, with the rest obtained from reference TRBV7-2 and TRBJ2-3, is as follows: GAGVSQSPSNKVTEKGKDVELRCDPISGHTALYWYRQSLGQGLEFLIYFQGNSAPDKSGLPSDRFSAERTGGSVSTLTIQRTQQEDSAVYLCASSLVLAGGPTDTQYFGPGTRLTVL.

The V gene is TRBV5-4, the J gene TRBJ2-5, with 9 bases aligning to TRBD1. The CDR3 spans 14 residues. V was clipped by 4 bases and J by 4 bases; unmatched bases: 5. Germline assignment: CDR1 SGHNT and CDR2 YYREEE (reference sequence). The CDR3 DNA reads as TGTGCCAGCAGCCCGATACAGGGGGCAGAGACCCAGTACTTC. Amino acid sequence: CASSPIQGAETQYF.

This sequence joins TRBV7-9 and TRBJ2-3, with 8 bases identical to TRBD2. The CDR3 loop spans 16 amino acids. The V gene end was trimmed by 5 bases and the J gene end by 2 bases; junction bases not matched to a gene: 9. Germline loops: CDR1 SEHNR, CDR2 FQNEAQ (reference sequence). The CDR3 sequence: CASSATGGTFTDTQYF. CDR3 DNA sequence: TGTGCCAGCAGCGCTACGGGGGGGACCTTCACAGATACGCAGTATTTT.